The rows below give T cell receptor beta chains drawn from one sample of a study of T-cell memory formation after mild COVID-19. One entry per CDR3 protein, called by TCRdb with MiXCR from the 5' RACE reads. The sample lists about 290,000 distinct CDR3 sequences; approximately 15% were seen once. Sequenced input: PBMCs or a T cell subset sorted from them (not recorded which). These receptors were collected from a man aged 18-30 years who had mild COVID-19 (a few samples of this study predate the infection). Cell type and time point are not known. CDR3s include the opening cysteine and the closing phenylalanine or tryptophan. Fields, in order: J gene, V gene, CDR3 protein.

TRBJ1-3 TRBV7-2 CASSFYKSSGNTIYF
TRBJ1-2 TRBV4-1 CASSQLKGTNYGYTF
TRBJ1-2 TRBV7-9 CASSLNRAGGYTF
TRBJ2-1 TRBV6-5 CATARDRYSYNEQFF
TRBJ2-5 TRBV6-5 CASSRPGTGKETQYF
TRBJ2-1 TRBV6-2/TRBV6-3 CASRVSHPRIYNEQFF
TRBJ1-5 TRBV18 CASSPGQGSQPQHF
TRBJ1-1 TRBV4-1 CASSPGQGARSPEAFF
TRBJ1-6 TRBV7-2 CASSLRNGPLHF
TRBJ2-5 TRBV4-1 CASSQDPLAGGLETQYF
TRBJ2-3 TRBV10-3 CAAGTLSTDTQYF
TRBJ1-3 TRBV4-1 CASSPIDGSGAGNTIYF
TRBJ2-1 TRBV5-1 CASSFGLVDDEQFF
TRBJ2-3 TRBV5-1 CASSSTGSLLTDTQYF
TRBJ2-3 TRBV6-5 CASSYSGRTDTQYF
TRBJ1-1 TRBV5-1 CASSLGRPDRGTEAFF
TRBJ2-1 TRBV6-2/TRBV6-3 CASRSPGDTNEQFF
TRBJ1-5 TRBV12-3/TRBV12-4 CASSSYPQPQHF
TRBJ2-7 TRBV7-9 CASSSGTGGSYEQYF
TRBJ1-6 TRBV18 CASSQDRSNSPLHF
TRBJ2-2 TRBV20-1 CSATSGGAGELFF
TRBJ2-3 TRBV11-2 CASSLGSGTGDTQYF
TRBJ1-2 TRBV29-1 CRAGELYGYTF
TRBJ2-2 TRBV19 CASSIGGTGELFF
TRBJ1-1 TRBV20-1 CSAITGSMNTEAFF
TRBJ2-2 TRBV29-1 CSAAGANTGELFF
TRBJ1-1 TRBV15 CATSTHKNTEAFF
TRBJ1-1 TRBV10-3 CAISESRTAGGTEAFF
TRBJ2-5 TRBV5-1 CASTERQGGTQYF
TRBJ1-6 TRBV13 CASSLQTGPYSPLHF
TRBJ2-5 TRBV5-1 CASSRAGEETQYF
TRBJ2-7 TRBV5-1 CASRLGDTYEQYF
TRBJ1-6 TRBV5-1 CASSRIDRENSPLHF
TRBJ2-2 TRBV5-1 CASRLEGFTGELFF
TRBJ2-1 TRBV12-3/TRBV12-4 CASSSFGGDNEQFF
TRBJ1-2 TRBV4-1 CASSQPTGYGYTF
TRBJ2-5 TRBV5-1 CASSPGMETQYF
TRBJ2-1 TRBV5-1 CASSVGYDRNEQFF
TRBJ1-5 TRBV20-1 CSATRWDGVRYQPQHF